Detailed here is one T cell receptor (beta chain). This clone was detected only once. Its antigen is not yet known. Qualities for individual bases were not recorded, and no much larger clone is one base off. The data derive from a study of cytomegalovirus exposure and HLA in healthy donors (dated 2017 in TCRdb). About the investigation overall: A later analysis indicated that the roughly 130 validation repertoires were generated on the platform also employed for the roughly 650 repertoires of the first cohort. To predict cytomegalovirus infection status, the study brought together high-throughput TCR immunosequencing, statistical association of individual TCRs with disease status, and machine learning. Besides the first cohort of some 670 subjects, a separate validation cohort made up of roughly 120 different subjects was used. The study was designed to test whether signatures of past pathogen exposure could be identified by cataloging public T cell receptors.

Separate from the roughly 630-subject first cohort, the validation cohort of 95 to 150 subjects was the group to which the donors belonged. The V end gives up 4 bases and the J end 7 bases, leaving 13 bases in the junction not matched to a gene. Per the germline V gene (reference sequence), LNHNV is the CDR1 and YYDKDF is the CDR2. There are 16 amino acids in the CDR3, from cysteine to phenylalanine inclusive. CDR3 DNA only is kept here, 48 bases in frame from base 1. Library preparation employed the immunoSEQ multiplex PCR assay. The original pipeline was this. A statistical classification framework was built for diagnosing cytomegalovirus status from the catalog of TCR beta chain sequences. Not all clones reach the TCRdb copy of this immuneACCESS table, which keeps in-frame sequences only. Checked studies attribute under half of the gap to unresolved V genes and leave the rest unexplained. The DNA gave D and trimming, while V, J and clone size come from that table. For this sample there are nearly 200,000 clones; approximately 82% appear just once. Together, the top ten hold 13% of the sample.

Results the study describes overall, beyond this receptor: A few of the identified cytomegalovirus-associated TCR beta chains were confirmed in vitro to be specific for cytomegalovirus antigens. It was suggested by the authors that the approach could potentially be generalized to other disease states and immunological phenotypes. Across donors, most TCR sequences were observed very rarely, whereas some public TCRs were present in many individuals. In the study, about 150 TCR beta chains were listed as associated with cytomegalovirus. The validation cohort had no HLA typing available for a later analysis, so co-occurrence within that cohort was assessed over all 120 or so repertoires. A later analysis found that TCRs clustered in the first cohort also tended to co-occur in the 100 to 150 validation repertoires, with 94% of cluster scores above 0. The classifier was reported to diagnose cytomegalovirus status with high specificity and sensitivity in both the original cohort and the validation cohort.

The sequenced sample consisted of PBMCs. This clonotype was sampled from a woman aged 25 to 39 in good health and CMV-seropositive. This receptor chain uses TRBV15 and TRBJ1-5, with TRBD1 matching 7 junction bases. The nucleotides read TGTGCCACCAGCACGGAAATGGGACAGTGGGGACAGCCCCAGCATTTT. This encodes CATSTEMGQWGQPQHF.